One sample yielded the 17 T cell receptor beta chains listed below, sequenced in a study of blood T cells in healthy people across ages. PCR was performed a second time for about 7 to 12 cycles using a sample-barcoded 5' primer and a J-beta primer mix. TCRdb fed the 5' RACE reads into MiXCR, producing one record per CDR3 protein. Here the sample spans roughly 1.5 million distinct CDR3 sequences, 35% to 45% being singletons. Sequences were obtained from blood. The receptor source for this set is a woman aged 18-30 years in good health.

CDR3 coding DNA: TGTGCCAGCAGTGAGGGGCTAGCCAAAAACATTCAGTACTTC. This encodes CASSEGLAKNIQYF. The rearrangement links TRBV7-2 to TRBJ2-4, with D perhaps being TRBD1 or TRBD2 (5 bases each). This CDR3 has 14 amino acids. The V end lost 6 bases, the J end lost 0 bases, and 9 bases lay between the germline ends. The V gene's germline CDR1 is SGHTA and CDR2 FQGNSA.

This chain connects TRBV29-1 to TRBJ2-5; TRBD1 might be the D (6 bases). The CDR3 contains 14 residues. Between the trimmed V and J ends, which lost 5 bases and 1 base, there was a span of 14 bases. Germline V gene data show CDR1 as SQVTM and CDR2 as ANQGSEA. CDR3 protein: CSVLRQAPQETQYF. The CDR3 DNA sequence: TGCAGCGTTCTTAGACAGGCGCCCCAAGAGACCCAGTACTTC.

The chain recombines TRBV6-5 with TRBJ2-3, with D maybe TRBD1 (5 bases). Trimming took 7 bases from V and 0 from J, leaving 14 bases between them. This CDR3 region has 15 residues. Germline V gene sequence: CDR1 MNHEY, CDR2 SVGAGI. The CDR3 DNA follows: TGTGCCAGCAAACAGGAAGGGTCGAGCACAGATACGCAGTATTTT. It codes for CASKQEGSSTDTQYF.

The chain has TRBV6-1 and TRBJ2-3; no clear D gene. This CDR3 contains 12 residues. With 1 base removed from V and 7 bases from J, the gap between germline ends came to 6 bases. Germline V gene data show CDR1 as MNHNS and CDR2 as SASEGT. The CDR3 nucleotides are TGTGCCAGCAGTGAAGGACTTCATACGCAGTATTTT. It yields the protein CASSEGLHTQYF.

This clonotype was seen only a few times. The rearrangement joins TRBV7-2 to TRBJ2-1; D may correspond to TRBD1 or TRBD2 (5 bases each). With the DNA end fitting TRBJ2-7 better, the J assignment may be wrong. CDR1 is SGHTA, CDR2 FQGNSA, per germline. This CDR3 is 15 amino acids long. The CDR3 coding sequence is TGTGCCAGCAGTTACGGGGCGGACACCTACAATGAGCAGTACTTC. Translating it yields CASSYGADTYNEQYF.

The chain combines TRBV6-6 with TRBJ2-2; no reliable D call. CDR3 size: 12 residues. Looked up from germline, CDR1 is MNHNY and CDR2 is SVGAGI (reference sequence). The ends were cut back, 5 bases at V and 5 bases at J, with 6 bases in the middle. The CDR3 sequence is CASSHLTGELFF. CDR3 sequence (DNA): TGTGCCAGCAGTCATTTAACCGGGGAGCTGTTTTTT.

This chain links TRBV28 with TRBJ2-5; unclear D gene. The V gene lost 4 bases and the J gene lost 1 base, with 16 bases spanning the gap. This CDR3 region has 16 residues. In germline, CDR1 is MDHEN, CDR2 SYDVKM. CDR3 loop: CASSSLVQVPQETQYF. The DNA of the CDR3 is TGTGCCAGCAGTTCCCTCGTCCAGGTCCCCCAAGAGACCCAGTACTTC.

CDR3 in amino acids: CASSLVQDGESPQHF. As DNA, the CDR3 is TGTGCCAGCAGCTTAGTCCAGGATGGTGAATCGCCCCAGCATTTT. This chain links TRBV7-2 with TRBJ1-5, with D unresolved. Trimming removed 1 base from V and 9 bases from J, with 16 bases in between. The CDR3 is made up of 15 amino acids. Germline V lookup: CDR1 SGHTA, CDR2 FQGNSA.

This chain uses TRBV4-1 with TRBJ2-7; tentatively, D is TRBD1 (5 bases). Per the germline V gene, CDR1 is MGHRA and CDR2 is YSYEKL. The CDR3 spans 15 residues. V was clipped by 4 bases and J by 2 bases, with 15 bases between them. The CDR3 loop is CASSPQKGRTYEQYF. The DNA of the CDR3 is TGCGCCAGCAGCCCCCAGAAGGGGCGAACCTACGAGCAGTACTTC.

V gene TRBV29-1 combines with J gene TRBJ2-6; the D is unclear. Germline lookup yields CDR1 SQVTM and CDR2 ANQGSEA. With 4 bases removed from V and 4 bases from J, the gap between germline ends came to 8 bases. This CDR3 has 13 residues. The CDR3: CSVGSRGANVLTF. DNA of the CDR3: TGCAGCGTTGGGAGTAGGGGGGCCAACGTCCTGACTTTC.

CDR3 loop: CASSERIIGSSGNTIYF. The CDR3 region has the DNA TGTGCCAGCAGTGAACGGATTATTGGGAGCTCTGGAAACACCATATATTTT. The genes are TRBV6-1 and TRBJ1-3; no clear D. Trimming cost V 2 bases and J 0 bases, with 14 bases left between them. This CDR3 region has 17 residues. The germline V gene encodes CDR1 MNHNS and CDR2 SASEGT.

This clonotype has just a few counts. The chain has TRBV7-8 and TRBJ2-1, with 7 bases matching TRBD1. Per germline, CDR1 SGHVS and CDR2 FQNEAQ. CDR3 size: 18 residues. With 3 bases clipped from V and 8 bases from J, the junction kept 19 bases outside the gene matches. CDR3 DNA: TGTGCCAGCAGCTTCCTTCGTATGATGATCCAGGGGGAGTATGAGCAGTTCTTC. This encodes CASSFLRMMIQGEYEQFF.

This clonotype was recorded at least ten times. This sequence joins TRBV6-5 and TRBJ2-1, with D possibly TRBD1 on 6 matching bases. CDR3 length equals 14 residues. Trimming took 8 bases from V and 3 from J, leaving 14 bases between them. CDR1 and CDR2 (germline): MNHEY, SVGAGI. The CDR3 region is CASRTTTGYNEQFF. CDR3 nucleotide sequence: TGTGCCAGCCGAACCACGACAGGCTACAATGAGCAGTTCTTC.

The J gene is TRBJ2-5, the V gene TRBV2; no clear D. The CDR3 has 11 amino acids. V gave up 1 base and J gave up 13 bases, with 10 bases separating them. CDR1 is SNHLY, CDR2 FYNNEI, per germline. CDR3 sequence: CASSEGVYRYF. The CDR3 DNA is TGTGCCAGCAGTGAAGGTGTCTACAGGTACTTC.

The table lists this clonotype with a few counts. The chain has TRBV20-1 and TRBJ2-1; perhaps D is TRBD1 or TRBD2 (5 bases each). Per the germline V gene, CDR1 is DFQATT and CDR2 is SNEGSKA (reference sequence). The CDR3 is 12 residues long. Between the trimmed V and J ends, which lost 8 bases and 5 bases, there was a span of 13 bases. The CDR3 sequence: CSTGWGHNEQFF. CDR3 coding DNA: TGCAGTACGGGATGGGGCCACAATGAGCAGTTCTTC.

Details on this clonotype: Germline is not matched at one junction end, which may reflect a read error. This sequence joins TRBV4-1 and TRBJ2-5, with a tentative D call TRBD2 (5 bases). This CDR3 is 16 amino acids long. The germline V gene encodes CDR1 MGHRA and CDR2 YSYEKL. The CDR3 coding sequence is TGCGTCAGCAGTCCCGCGCCAGCCAGCGGCCAAGAGACCCAGTACTTC. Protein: CVSSPAPASGQETQYF.

CDR3 DNA sequence: TGTGCCAGCAGTGAAGCGGGCTCGTACTACGAGCAGTACTTC. Translation: CASSEAGSYYEQYF. The J gene is TRBJ2-7, the V gene TRBV6-1; D is undetermined. Between the trimmed V and J ends, which lost 0 bases and 3 bases, there was a span of 9 bases. The CDR3 sequence is 14 residues long. Germline V gene sequence: CDR1 MNHNS, CDR2 SASEGT.